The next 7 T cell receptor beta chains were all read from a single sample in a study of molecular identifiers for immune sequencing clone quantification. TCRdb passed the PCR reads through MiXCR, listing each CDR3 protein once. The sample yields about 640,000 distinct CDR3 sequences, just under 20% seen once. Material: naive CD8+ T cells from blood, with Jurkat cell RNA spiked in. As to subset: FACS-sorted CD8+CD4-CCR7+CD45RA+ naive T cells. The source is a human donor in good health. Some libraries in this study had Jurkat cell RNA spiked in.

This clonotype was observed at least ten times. The CDR3 nucleotides are TGCAGCGTTGAAGATCCGTTGACTAGCGGGCCGTTAGGAGAGACCCAGTACTTC. Residues: CSVEDPLTSGPLGETQYF. The gene calls are TRBV29-1 and TRBJ2-5, with TRBD2 matching over 10 bases. V shed 0 bases and J 4 bases; nucleotides not matched to a gene: 14. Germline lookup yields CDR1 SQVTM and CDR2 ANQGSEA. CDR3 size: 18 residues.

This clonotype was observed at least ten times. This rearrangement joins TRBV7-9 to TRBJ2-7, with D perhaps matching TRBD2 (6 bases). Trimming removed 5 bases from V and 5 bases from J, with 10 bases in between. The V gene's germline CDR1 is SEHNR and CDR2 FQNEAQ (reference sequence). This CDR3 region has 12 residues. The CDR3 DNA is TGTGCCAGCAGCCCGTGGGGGGACGAGCAGTACTTC. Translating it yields CASSPWGDEQYF.

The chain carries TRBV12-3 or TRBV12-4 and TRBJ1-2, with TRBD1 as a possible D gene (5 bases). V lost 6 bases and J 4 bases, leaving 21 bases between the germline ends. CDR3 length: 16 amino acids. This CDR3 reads CASSRIEWGRGYGYTF. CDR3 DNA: TGTGCCAGCAGCCGGATTGAGTGGGGACGGGGCTATGGCTACACCTTC.

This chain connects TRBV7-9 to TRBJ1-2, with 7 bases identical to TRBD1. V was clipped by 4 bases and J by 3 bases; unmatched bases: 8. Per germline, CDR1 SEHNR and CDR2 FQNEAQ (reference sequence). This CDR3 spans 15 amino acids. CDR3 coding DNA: TGTGCCAGCAGCTCGCCGGGACAGCAACACTATGGCTACACCTTC. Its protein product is CASSSPGQQHYGYTF.

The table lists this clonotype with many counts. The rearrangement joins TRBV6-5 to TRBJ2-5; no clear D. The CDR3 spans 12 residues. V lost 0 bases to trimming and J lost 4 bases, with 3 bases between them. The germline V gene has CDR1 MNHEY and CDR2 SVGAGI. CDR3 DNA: TGTGCCAGCAGTTACTCGGGAGAGACCCAGTACTTC. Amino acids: CASSYSGETQYF.

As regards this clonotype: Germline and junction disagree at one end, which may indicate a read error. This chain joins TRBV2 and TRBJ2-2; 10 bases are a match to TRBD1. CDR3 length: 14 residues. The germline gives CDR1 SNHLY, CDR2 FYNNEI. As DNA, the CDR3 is TGTACCAGCAGTGAAGACAGGGGGCCCGGGGAGCTGTTTTTT. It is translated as CTSSEDRGPGELFF.

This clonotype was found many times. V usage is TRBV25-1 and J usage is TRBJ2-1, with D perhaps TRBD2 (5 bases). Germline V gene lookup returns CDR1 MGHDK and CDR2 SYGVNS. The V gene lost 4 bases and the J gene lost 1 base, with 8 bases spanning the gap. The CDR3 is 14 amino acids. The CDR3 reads CASSVGESYNEQFF. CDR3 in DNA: TGTGCCAGCAGTGTTGGGGAGTCCTACAATGAGCAGTTCTTC. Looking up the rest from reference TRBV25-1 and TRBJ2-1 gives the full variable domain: EADIYQTPRYLVIGTGKKITLECSQTMGHDKMYWYQQDPGMELHLIHYSYGVNSTEKGDLSSESTVSRIRTEHFPLTLESARPSHTSQYLCASSVGESYNEQFFGPGTRLTVL.